A selection of T cell receptor beta chains follows, all from one sample in a study of T-cell reconstitution after alpha-beta-depleted transplantation in children. TCRdb re-analysed the PCR reads in MiXCR, keeping a single row per CDR3 protein. The sample lists 200,000 to 250,000 distinct CDR3 sequences; under 30% were seen once. The sample here was PBMCs, mostly from graft donor cells, taken 360 days after TCRalphabeta/CD19-depleted stem cell transplant. Receptor source: a female patient aged 2-9 years who had a stem cell transplant for congenital amegakaryocytic thrombocytopenia, so the T cells may come from the graft donor. CDR3s include the opening cysteine and the closing phenylalanine or tryptophan. A D gene is named only where the DNA matches it firmly. Size tells how often a clone was seen (once, few, many) or the class of an expanded clone, and some rows leave it out.

d_call	clone_size	v_call	j_call	cdr3_nt	cdr3_aa
TRBD2	few	TRBV6-1	TRBJ2-3	TGTGCCAGCAGTGCCCTCCTAGCGGGAGGTTCAGATACGCAGTATTTT	CASSALLAGGSDTQYF
NA	NA	TRBV29-1	TRBJ2-3	TGCAGCGTTGAAGGTCACAGGGTGGGCACAGATACGCAGTATTTT	CSVEGHRVGTDTQYF
NA	NA	TRBV10-3	TRBJ2-2	TGTGCCATCAGTGAACAACCAAACACCGGGGAGCTGTTTTTT	CAISEQPNTGELFF
TRBD2	few	TRBV7-9	TRBJ2-1	TGTGCCGGCAGCGAGGGAGGGCCCTACAATGAGCAGTTCTTC	CAGSEGGPYNEQFF
TRBD2	NA	TRBV20-1	TRBJ2-2	TGCAGTGTAAAGGGCGGGAGGGCCCGAGGGGAGCTGTTTTTT	CSVKGGRARGELFF
NA	many	TRBV11-2	TRBJ1-5	TGTGCCAGCAGCTTGGCCGGAAATCAGCCCCAGCATTTT	CASSLAGNQPQHF
NA	NA	TRBV20-1	TRBJ2-3	TGCAGTGCTAGAGATATGGGCGTCGCAGATACGCAGTATTTT	CSARDMGVADTQYF
NA	few	TRBV20-1	TRBJ2-5	TGCAGTGCTAGTCCCGGGACCGAAGTAGAGACCCAGTACTTC	CSASPGTEVETQYF
NA	NA	TRBV29-1	TRBJ1-2	TGCAGCGTTGACAGGAGCTATGGCTACACCTTC	CSVDRSYGYTF
TRBD2	once	TRBV20-1	TRBJ2-7	TGCAGTGCTAGATTGGGCGGGAGGGTCTACGAGCAGTACTTC	CSARLGGRVYEQYF
TRBD2	few	TRBV20-1	TRBJ2-1	TGCAGTGCTCCCGGGACTAGCTCCAATGAGCAGTTCTTC	CSAPGTSSNEQFF
NA	NA	TRBV18	TRBJ1-5	TGTGCCAGCTCACCTCGCGCAGGCCCCTATAGCAATCAGCCCCAGCATTTT	CASSPRAGPYSNQPQHF
TRBD2	few	TRBV20-1	TRBJ2-3	TGCAGTGCTACACTAGCGGGGGTTGATACGCAGTATTTT	CSATLAGVDTQYF
TRBD2	few	TRBV20-1	TRBJ2-2	TGCAGTGCTAGGGAGGGACTAGCGGGAGCGCGGACCGGGGAGCTGTTTTTT	CSAREGLAGARTGELFF
TRBD1	many	TRBV12-3/TRBV12-4	TRBJ2-2	TGTGCCAGCAGACAGGGGACGGTGAACACCGGGGAGCTGTTTTTT	CASRQGTVNTGELFF
NA	few	TRBV12-3/TRBV12-4	TRBJ2-5	TGTGCCAGCAGTTTACGCGGTGCTCCCCACGAAGAGACCCAGTACTTC	CASSLRGAPHEETQYF
NA	few	TRBV9	TRBJ2-1	TGTGCCAGCAGCGTAGACTGGAATGAGCAGTTCTTC	CASSVDWNEQFF
NA	NA	TRBV14	TRBJ2-1	TGTGCCAGCAGCCGAGACACAGGCAACTTTTACAATGAGCAGTTCTTC	CASSRDTGNFYNEQFF
NA	few	TRBV2	TRBJ2-2	TGTGCCAGCAGGGACGGGGCAGGACGGCACACCGGGGAGCTGTTTTTT	CASRDGAGRHTGELFF
TRBD1	NA	TRBV2	TRBJ1-1	TGTGCCAGCAGGTCGACAGGGCTCACTGAAGCTTTCTTT	CASRSTGLTEAFF
TRBD2	NA	TRBV6-2/TRBV6-3	TRBJ2-3	TGTGCCAGCAGTTACTCGACTAGCGGCGCAGATACGCAGTATTTT	CASSYSTSGADTQYF
NA	few	TRBV4-1	TRBJ1-1	TGCGCCAGCAGCCAGAGCAGCACTGAAGCTTTCTTT	CASSQSSTEAFF
NA	NA	TRBV12-3/TRBV12-4	TRBJ2-4	TGTGCCAGCAGTTTTTCGGCACAGGGAAACATTCAGCACTTC	CASSFSAQGNIQHF
NA	NA	TRBV28	TRBJ2-7	TGTGCCAGCAGTTTAGCGACGTTCTCCTACGAGCAGTACTTC	CASSLATFSYEQYF
NA	few	TRBV20-1	TRBJ2-5	TGCAGTGCTAGTAAAAGGGGGGAAGAGACCCAGTACTTC	CSASKRGEETQYF
NA	NA	TRBV7-6	TRBJ2-7	TGTGCCAGCAGCTTAGGATGGTGGAGCCCCTACGAGCAGTACTTC	CASSLGWWSPYEQYF
NA	many	TRBV10-3	TRBJ1-2	TGTGCCATCAGTGAGCCAGGGGATCGCGGCTACACCTTC	CAISEPGDRGYTF
NA	NA	TRBV27	TRBJ2-7	TGTGCCAGCAGAACATTGCAGGGCTACGAGCAGTACTTC	CASRTLQGYEQYF
TRBD1	NA	TRBV5-1	TRBJ2-7	TGCGCCAGCAGAAGACAGGGGCGGGACGAGCAGTACTTC	CASRRQGRDEQYF
TRBD1	NA	TRBV18	TRBJ1-1	TGTGCCAGCTCACTAGGACAGGACTTAACTGAAGCTTTCTTT	CASSLGQDLTEAFF
TRBD2	few	TRBV10-3	TRBJ2-7	TGTGCCATCAGAGGACTAGCGGGCTCCTACGAGCAGTACTTC	CAIRGLAGSYEQYF
NA	NA	TRBV9	TRBJ2-2	TGTGCCAGCAGCGTAGTTCCGGGGGCAGGCGCCGGGGAGCTGTTTTTT	CASSVVPGAGAGELFF
NA	NA	TRBV3-1	TRBJ2-4	TGTGCCAGCAGCCCCCTCCCGGCAGGGGAAATTCAGTACTTC	CASSPLPAGEIQYF
NA	NA	TRBV28	TRBJ2-7	TGTGCCAGCAGTCCGGCCAGGGGCTACGAGCAGTACTTC	CASSPARGYEQYF
NA	many	TRBV12-3/TRBV12-4	TRBJ1-1	TGTGCCAGCAGTTTCTCCTTGACTGAAGCTTTCTTT	CASSFSLTEAFF
NA	NA	TRBV25-1	TRBJ2-1	TGTGCCAGCAGTGGGTACGCAGGGATGAATGAGCAGTTCTTC	CASSGYAGMNEQFF
TRBD1	many	TRBV6-2/TRBV6-3	TRBJ2-7	TGTGCCAGCACCAGGGACAGGAGATTCTACGAGCAGTACTTC	CASTRDRRFYEQYF
NA	NA	TRBV5-1	TRBJ1-1	TGCGCCAGCAGCTTGGCCGGAAAGAACACTGAAGTTTTCTTT	CASSLAGKNTEVFF
NA	NA	TRBV9	TRBJ1-5	TGTGCCAGCAGCGTAGGGGTTAATCAGCCCCAGCATTTT	CASSVGVNQPQHF
TRBD1	NA	TRBV6-2/TRBV6-3	TRBJ2-1	TGTGCCAGCAGACGATGGACAGGAGATGGCAATGAGCAGTTCTTC	CASRRWTGDGNEQFF
TRBD2	NA	TRBV5-1	TRBJ2-7	TGCGCCAGCAGCTTGCGGGTAATGAGCGGGAACTCCTACGAGCAGTACTTC	CASSLRVMSGNSYEQYF
TRBD1	NA	TRBV4-2	TRBJ1-1	TGTGCCAGCAGCCAAGATCCCGGACAGGGAATTAGCCCTGAAGCTTTCTTT	CASSQDPGQGISPEAFF
NA	many	TRBV12-3/TRBV12-4	TRBJ2-2	TGTGCCAGCAGTTGGAGTTACACCGGGGAGCTGTTTTTT	CASSWSYTGELFF
NA	NA	TRBV24-1	TRBJ2-7	TGTGCCACCAGTGATTTACTGGGAGAGCAGTACTTC	CATSDLLGEQYF
TRBD2	few	TRBV28	TRBJ2-7	TGTGCCAGCAGTTTGCCTAGCGGGAGCTCCTACGAGCAGTACTTC	CASSLPSGSSYEQYF